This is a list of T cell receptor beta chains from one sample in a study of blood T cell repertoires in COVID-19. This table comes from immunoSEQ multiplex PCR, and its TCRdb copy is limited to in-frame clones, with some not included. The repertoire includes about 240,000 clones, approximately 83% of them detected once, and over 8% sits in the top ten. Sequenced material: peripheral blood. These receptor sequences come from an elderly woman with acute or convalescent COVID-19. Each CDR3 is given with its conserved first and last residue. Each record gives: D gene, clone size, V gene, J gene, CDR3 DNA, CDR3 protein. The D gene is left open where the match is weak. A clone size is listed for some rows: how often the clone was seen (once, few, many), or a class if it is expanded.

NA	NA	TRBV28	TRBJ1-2	TGTGCCAGCATATCCGGTTCTACTAACTATGGCTACACCTTC	CASISGSTNYGYTF
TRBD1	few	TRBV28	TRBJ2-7	TGTGCCAGCAGTTTCCTGGGACAGGTATCCTACGAGCAGTACTTC	CASSFLGQVSYEQYF
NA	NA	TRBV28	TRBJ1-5	TGTGCCAGCAGTCGCGCGAGGGTGGCAAATCAGCCCCAGCATTTT	CASSRARVANQPQHF
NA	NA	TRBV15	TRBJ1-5	TGTGCCACCAGCAGAGATTTTGGGGCAGGGTTTCAGCCCCAGCATTTT	CATSRDFGAGFQPQHF
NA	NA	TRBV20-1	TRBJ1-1	TGCAGTGCTCCTGACAGCTTTGAAGCTTTCTTT	CSAPDSFEAFF
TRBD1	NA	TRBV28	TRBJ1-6	TGTGCCAGCAGTCCTAGAATGGGACAGTTCTATAATTCACCCCTCCACTTT	CASSPRMGQFYNSPLHF
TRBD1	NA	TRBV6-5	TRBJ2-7	TGTGCCAGCAGCCCCGACAGGGACCGTTTTGAGCAGTACTTC	CASSPDRDRFEQYF
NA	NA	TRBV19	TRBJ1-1	TGTGCCAGTACTGTGAACACTGAAGCTTTCTTT	CASTVNTEAFF
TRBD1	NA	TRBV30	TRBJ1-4	TGTGCCTCTCCGGGACAGGGACCAAATGAAAAACTGTTTTTT	CASPGQGPNEKLFF
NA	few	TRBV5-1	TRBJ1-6	TGCGCCAGCAGCCCGGAGCCGAGCTCCTATAATTCACCCCTCCACTTT	CASSPEPSSYNSPLHF
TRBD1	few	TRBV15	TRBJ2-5	TGTGCCACCAGCTTACTTACAGGGGGCGGGGAGACCCAGTACTTC	CATSLLTGGGETQYF
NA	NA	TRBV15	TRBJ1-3	TGTGCCACCAGCAGAGACCCGGGAGGCGGAAACACCATATATTTT	CATSRDPGGGNTIYF